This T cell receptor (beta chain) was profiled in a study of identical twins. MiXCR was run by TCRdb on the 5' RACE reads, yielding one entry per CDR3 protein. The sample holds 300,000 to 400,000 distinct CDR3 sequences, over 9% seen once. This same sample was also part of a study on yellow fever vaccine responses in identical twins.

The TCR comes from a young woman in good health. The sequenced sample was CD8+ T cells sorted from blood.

CDR3 in amino acids: CASSLGTGLETQYF. The CDR3 DNA sequence: TGCGCCAGCAGCTTGGGGACGGGACTCGAGACCCAGTACTTC. The chain uses TRBV5-1 and TRBJ2-5; D may be TRBD2 (6 bases). The V gene lost 0 bases and the J gene lost 5 bases, with 11 bases spanning the gap. CDR1 and CDR2 (germline): SGHRS, YFSETQ. The CDR3 is 14 amino acids.